This TCR beta chain was sequenced during a study of T cell repertoires in cytomegalovirus infection. Study-level findings and limits: Clonotype analysis showed dominance of the ex vivo response by HLA-C-restricted CMV-specific TCR beta clonotypes.

With regard to this clonotype: Its target is not known.

Germline lookup yields CDR1 MNHEY and CDR2 SVGEGT. The CDR3 runs to 13 residues. The V end lost 2 bases, the J end lost 2 bases, and 7 bases lay between the germline ends. TCRdb passed the reads through MiXCR, listing each CDR3 protein once. The table shows about a million distinct CDR3 sequences, with around 30% occurring only once. Specimen: cultured CD8+ T cells from PBMCs, collected from culture after CMV antigen stimulation. This receptor was obtained from a human donor in good health (CMV status not recorded). Some clones in this sample may be carry-over from other donors' samples. The V and J genes are TRBV6-2 or TRBV6-3 and TRBJ2-7; D not certain. The CDR3 DNA reads as TGTGCCAGCAGTTACGGCAGCCCCTACGAGCAGTACGTC. It is translated as CASSYGSPYEQYV.